The 23 T cell receptor beta chains presented below share a single source sample, sequenced in a study of blood T cell repertoires in COVID-19. Method: immunoSEQ multiplex PCR; TCRdb's copy keeps in-frame clones and lacks some. Of 45,000 to 65,000 clones listed, 90% to 95% were seen once; the top ten hold 8.6%. Sequencing input: peripheral blood. The origin of the receptors is a human donor in a cohort sampled during active COVID-19.

J is TRBJ1-1 and V is TRBV7-2; 8 bases are a match to TRBD1. The V gene's germline CDR1 is SGHTA and CDR2 FQGNSA. CDR3 length equals 15 residues. V shed 0 bases and J 7 bases; nucleotides not matched to a gene: 7. The CDR3 here is CASSLAMTGEFEAFF. DNA of the CDR3: TGTGCCAGCAGCTTAGCGATGACAGGGGAGTTTGAAGCTTTCTTT.

The gene calls are TRBV4-1 and TRBJ2-7; 7 bases are shared with TRBD1. The length of the CDR3 is 16 residues. Trimming removed 0 bases from V and 6 bases from J; junction bases left unmatched: 11. CDR1 is MGHRA and CDR2 is YSYEKL in the germline V gene. The CDR3 loop reads CASSQDPTGSPREQYF. DNA for the CDR3: TGCGCCAGCAGCCAAGACCCGACAGGGAGCCCTCGCGAGCAGTACTTC.

This chain connects TRBV28 to TRBJ1-2, with D unclear. The CDR3 sequence is 15 residues long. V lost 7 bases and J 4 bases, leaving 19 bases between the germline ends. CDR1 and CDR2 (germline): MDHEN, SYDVKM. The CDR3 nucleotides read TGTGCCAGCACCTCCCTTTCCGGGAGGGTCTATGGCTACACCTTC. It specifies CASTSLSGRVYGYTF.

V gene TRBV13 combines with J gene TRBJ2-7; D is unclear. This CDR3 has 12 amino acids. The germline V and J ends were trimmed by 2 bases and 6 bases, with 8 bases remaining between them. Germline assignment: CDR1 PRHDT and CDR2 FYEKMQ (reference sequence). The CDR3 DNA reads TGTGCCAGCAGCTTACCCAGTCTCGAGCAGTACTTC. The encoded protein is CASSLPSLEQYF.

The genes are TRBV7-9 and TRBJ1-5; unclear D gene. CDR1 is SEHNR and CDR2 is FQNEAQ in the germline V gene (reference sequence). V lost 5 bases to trimming and J lost 3 bases, with 14 bases between them. This CDR3 comprises 15 residues. CDR3 DNA sequence: TGTGCCAGCAGCACCTCAGGCACCTACAATCAGCCCCAGCATTTT. It encodes CASSTSGTYNQPQHF.

The chain joins TRBV2 to TRBJ1-1; TRBD1 matches 7 bases. Trimming cost V 10 bases and J 5 bases; bases outside gene matches: 10. Germline V CDR1 and CDR2: SNHLY, FYNNEI. This CDR3 is built from 13 residues. CDR3 sequence (DNA): TGTGCCACCACTGGGGACAGTTGGACTGAAGCTTTCTTT. It codes for CATTGDSWTEAFF. The full variable domain, in which reference TRBV2 and TRBJ1-1 provide the parts outside the CDR3, is EPEVTQTPSHQVTQMGQEVILRCVPISNHLYFYWYRQILGQKVEFLVSFYNNEISEKSEIFDDQFSVERPDGSNFTLKIRSTKLEDSAMYFCATTGDSWTEAFFGQGTRLTVV.

The chain carries TRBV2 and TRBJ2-2, with 8 bases that match TRBD2. This CDR3 has 15 amino acids. CDR1 is SNHLY, CDR2 FYNNEI, per germline. The ends lost 5 bases at V and 9 bases at J; junction bases unmatched: 11. CDR3 nucleotides: TGTGCCAGCAGTTCTCCACGGGGGGGCCGCCGGGAGCTGTTTTTT. It codes for CASSSPRGGRRELFF.

V gene TRBV19 combines with J gene TRBJ1-2; 9 bases align to TRBD1. This CDR3 region has 12 residues. Germline V gene lookup returns CDR1 LNHDA and CDR2 SQIVND (reference sequence). V trimming: 9 bases; J trimming: 5 bases; junction bases outside the gene matches: 4. Here the CDR3 reads CASRTGVYGYTF. The CDR3 region has the DNA TGTGCCAGCAGGACAGGGGTGTATGGCTACACCTTC.

The chain uses TRBV10-3 and TRBJ1-5, with D possibly matching TRBD1 (6 bases). V was shortened by 5 bases and J by 6 bases, with 11 bases between the two germline ends. The CDR3 is 13 amino acids. Germline V gene sequence: CDR1 ENHRY, CDR2 SYGVKD. CDR3 nucleotides: TGTGCCATCAGTCGAGGGGGTGGTCAGCCCCAGCATTTT. This encodes CAISRGGGQPQHF.

Only one count was recorded for this clone. V usage is TRBV10-3 and J usage is TRBJ2-1; no reliable D call. V lost 2 bases, J lost 10 bases, and 12 bases lay in between. The CDR3 runs to 13 residues. Germline V gives CDR1 ENHRY, CDR2 SYGVKD. The DNA for the CDR3 is TGTGCCATCAGTGAGGCCGACTTGACCGAGCAGTTCTTC. It specifies CAISEADLTEQFF.

The chain employs TRBV2 and TRBJ1-2; D gene ambiguous. Per the germline V gene, CDR1 is SNHLY and CDR2 is FYNNEI. V was shortened by 6 bases and J by 6 bases, with 20 bases between the two germline ends. This CDR3 has 15 residues. The CDR3 reads CASREEVVGSDGYTF. CDR3 nucleotide sequence: TGTGCCAGCAGAGAGGAGGTGGTGGGGAGCGATGGCTACACCTTC.

This sequence joins TRBV7-2 and TRBJ1-5; no reliable D call. This CDR3 is built from 15 residues. The V gene's germline CDR1 is SGHTA and CDR2 FQGNSA. The V end lost 0 bases, the J end lost 4 bases, and 10 bases lay between the germline ends. CDR3 protein: CASSLAGQVNQPQHF. The CDR3 region has the DNA TGTGCCAGCAGCTTAGCAGGTCAGGTGAATCAGCCCCAGCATTTT.

The chain couples TRBV6-1 to TRBJ1-2; D ambiguous. CDR1 and CDR2 (germline): MNHNS, SASEGT. V was cut by 3 bases and J by 3 bases, with 14 bases left in between. The CDR3 is 15 residues long. The CDR3 protein is CASSEFEGFDYGYTF. CDR3 sequence (DNA): TGTGCCAGCAGTGAGTTCGAGGGTTTCGACTATGGCTACACCTTC.

The V gene is TRBV2, the J gene TRBJ1-2; D perhaps matches TRBD1 (6 bases). CDR1 and CDR2 from the germline V gene are SNHLY and FYNNEI. CDR3 size: 15 residues. V shed 6 bases and J shed 0 bases, with 14 bases lying between them. The CDR3 reads CASRVTGIANYGYTF. The CDR3 DNA reads as TGTGCCAGCAGGGTTACAGGGATAGCTAACTATGGCTACACCTTC.

The chain recombines TRBV7-2 with TRBJ1-4; 9 bases match TRBD1. V gave up 5 bases and J gave up 5 bases; unmatched junction bases: 9. The CDR3 loop spans 16 amino acids. Germline V lookup: CDR1 SGHTA, CDR2 FQGNSA. The CDR3 loop reads CASSRAGTGMNEKLFF. The CDR3 DNA is TGTGCCAGCAGCCGTGCGGGGACAGGGATGAATGAAAAACTGTTTTTT. The variable domain in full, with the rest retrieved from reference TRBV7-2 and TRBJ1-4, is GAGVSQSPSNKVTEKGKDVELRCDPISGHTALYWYRQSLGQGLEFLIYFQGNSAPDKSGLPSDRFSAERTGGSVSTLTIQRTQQEDSAVYLCASSRAGTGMNEKLFFGSGTQLSVL.

The V call is TRBV9, the J call TRBJ1-1, with 7 bases fitting TRBD1. CDR3 length: 15 residues. Germline values: CDR1 SGDLS, CDR2 YYNGEE. With V trimmed by 3 bases and J by 4 bases, 9 bases remained unmatched. CDR3 nucleotides: TGTGCCAGCAGCGGAGAACAGGGGATAGGCACTGAAGCTTTCTTT. Translation: CASSGEQGIGTEAFF.

The CDR3 reads CASSFVGLAGGANTQYF. CDR3 coding DNA: TGTGCCAGCAGTTTCGTGGGACTAGCGGGAGGTGCAAATACGCAGTATTTT. The chain is built from TRBV27 and TRBJ2-3; 15 nucleotides align to TRBD2. V trimming: 3 bases; J trimming: 7 bases; junction bases outside the gene matches: 8. Germline values: CDR1 MNHEY, CDR2 SMNVEV (reference sequence). This CDR3 is 17 amino acids long.

The chain uses TRBV5-1 and TRBJ2-7; TRBD2 matches 9 bases. This CDR3 is 14 amino acids long. Per the germline V gene, CDR1 is SGHRS and CDR2 is YFSETQ. V lost 5 bases, J lost 5 bases, and 8 bases stayed unmatched. The CDR3 DNA follows: TGCGCCAGCAGACTGCGGGAGGGCCGGAACGAGCAGTACTTC. Protein sequence: CASRLREGRNEQYF. The full variable domain, with the rest looked up from reference TRBV5-1 and TRBJ2-7, is KAGVTQTPRYLIKTRGQQVTLSCSPISGHRSVSWYQQTPGQGLQFLFEYFSETQRNKGNFPGRFSGRQFSNSRSEMNVSTLELGDSALYLCASRLREGRNEQYFGPGTRLTVT.

This sequence joins TRBV7-6 and TRBJ2-1; 11 nucleotides line up with TRBD2. The CDR3 covers 15 residues. Trimming at V came to 4 bases and at J to 2 bases, leaving 1 base not matched to a gene. The V gene's germline CDR1 is SGHVS and CDR2 FNYEAQ. The chain's CDR3 is CASSSLAGAYNEQFF. The DNA for the CDR3 is TGTGCCAGCAGCTCACTAGCGGGGGCCTACAATGAGCAGTTCTTC.

The chain carries TRBV7-9 and TRBJ2-5; D gene unclear. Germline CDR1 and CDR2: SEHNR and FQNEAQ (reference sequence). The CDR3 runs 10 residues. V lost 5 bases to trimming and J lost 4 bases, with 2 bases between them. The CDR3 DNA is TGTGCCAGCAGCCTAGAGACCCAGTACTTC. Translated: CASSLETQYF.

The chain employs TRBV19 and TRBJ2-7; D possibly corresponds to TRBD2 (5 bases). V dropped 8 bases and J dropped 3 bases, with 23 bases sitting between them. The CDR3 has 16 amino acids. Germline V gene sequence: CDR1 LNHDA, CDR2 SQIVND (reference sequence). For the CDR3, the DNA is TGTGCCAGTCGAAATAGGCCCCACGGGGTCGGCTACGAGCAGTACTTC. It yields the protein CASRNRPHGVGYEQYF.

There are a few counts of this clone. The rearrangement joins TRBV9 to TRBJ2-3; 14 bases are shared with TRBD2. CDR1 SGDLS and CDR2 YYNGEE come from the germline V gene. V lost 4 bases, J lost 2 bases, and 9 bases stayed unmatched. The CDR3 spans 18 residues. As DNA, the CDR3 is TGTGCCAGCAGCCCCCCCGGGGGACTAGCGGGAGTCACAGATACGCAGTATTTT. This translates into CASSPPGGLAGVTDTQYF. The entire variable domain, with the rest obtained from reference TRBV9 and TRBJ2-3, is as follows: DSGVTQTPKHLITATGQRVTLRCSPRSGDLSVYWYQQSLDQGLQFLIQYYNGEERAKGNILERFSAQQFPDLHSELNLSSLELGDSALYFCASSPPGGLAGVTDTQYFGPGTRLTVL.

The rearrangement uses TRBV9 and TRBJ1-6, with 7 positions matching TRBD1. The CDR3 totals 15 residues. Germline CDR1 is SGDLS and CDR2 is YYNGEE. V was pared by 5 bases and J by 3 bases, with 5 bases of the junction left unmatched. CDR3 in DNA: TGTGCCAGCAGTACAGGGGCTGGCTATAATTCACCCCTCCACTTT. Its protein product is CASSTGAGYNSPLHF.